The sequence of this T cell receptor beta chain was determined in a study of blood T cell repertoires in COVID-19. Turning to the study itself: In each case, the material was cDNA or gDNA derived from T cells, B-cell-depleted T cells, or PBMCs.

In the source study's methods: Counts of nucleated cells, estimated from reference gene primer amplification, were obtained. Produced via immunoSEQ multiplex PCR; TCRdb's table is partial and in-frame only. From that table come the V and J calls and clone size; the DNA was used to work out D and trimming. The table lists around 260,000 clones, roughly 85% of them singletons, with around 10% in the top ten. The CDR3 spans 13 residues. Germline CDR1 is MNHEY and CDR2 is SVGAGI. The V and J ends lost 6 bases and 4 bases respectively, with 12 bases between them. The sample holds a few counts of this clone.

This sequence was found in a woman aged 45 to 65 who had recovered from COVID-19. The gene calls are TRBV6-5 and TRBJ2-5; D not resolved. The sequenced material came from peripheral blood. CDR3 protein: CASSVAKRETQYF. In nucleotides, the CDR3 is TGTGCCAGCAGCGTTGCCAAGCGAGAGACCCAGTACTTC.